This TCR beta chain is from a study of blood T cell repertoires in COVID-19. Original analysis: Reference gene primer amplification yielded estimated nucleated cell counts. The repertoire was sequenced with immunoSEQ multiplex PCR; TCRdb's copy has only in-frame clones and lacks some. V and J calls and clone size are as listed in that table; D and trimming were resolved from the DNA. The sample consists of 100,000 to 150,000 clones, 90% of them appearing once. The length of the CDR3 is 15 residues. Losses at the gene ends were 2 bases for V and 8 bases for J; bases not matched to a gene: 8. Germline assignment: CDR1 MNHEY and CDR2 SVGAGI. Seattle researchers signed up patients amid active infection and tracked them longitudinally.

The sequence derives from a man in his 60s with COVID-19, enrolled during active disease. This sequence joins TRBV6-5 and TRBJ1-5, with TRBD1 identical over 8 bases. The sample was peripheral blood. CDR3 loop: CASSYPDRGGEPQHF. DNA of the CDR3: TGTGCCAGCAGTTACCCCGACAGGGGTGGCGAGCCCCAGCATTTT.